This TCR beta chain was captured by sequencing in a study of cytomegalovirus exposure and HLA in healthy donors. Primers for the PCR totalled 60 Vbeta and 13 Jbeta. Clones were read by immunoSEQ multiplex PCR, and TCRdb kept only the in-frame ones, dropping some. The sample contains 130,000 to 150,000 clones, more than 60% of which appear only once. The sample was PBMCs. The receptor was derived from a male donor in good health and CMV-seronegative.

CDR3 region: CASSVWNRGRYGYTF. The CDR3 nucleotides are TGTGCCAGCAGCGTTTGGAACAGGGGACGATATGGCTACACCTTC. The chain couples TRBV9 to TRBJ1-2, with 7 bases identical to TRBD1. Germline CDR1 SGDLS, CDR2 YYNGEE. After removal of 2 bases from V and 5 bases from J, the junction contained 9 bases not matched to a gene. The CDR3 contains 15 residues.